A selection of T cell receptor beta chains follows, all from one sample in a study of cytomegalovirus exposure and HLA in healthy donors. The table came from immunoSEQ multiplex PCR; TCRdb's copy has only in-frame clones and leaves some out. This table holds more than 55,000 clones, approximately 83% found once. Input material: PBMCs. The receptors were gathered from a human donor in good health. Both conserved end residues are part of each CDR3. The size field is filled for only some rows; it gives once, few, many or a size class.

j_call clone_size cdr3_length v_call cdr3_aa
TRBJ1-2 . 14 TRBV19 CASSTGEGLYGYTF
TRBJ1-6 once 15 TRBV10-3 CAISDSGQGESPLHF
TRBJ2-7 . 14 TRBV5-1 CASSLVGRTYEQYF
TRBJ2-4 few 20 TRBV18 CASSSPSLGGGPKGWNIQYF
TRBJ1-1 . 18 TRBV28 CASSLNWLPNKMDTEAFF
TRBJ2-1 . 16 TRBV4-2 CASSQALTGSYNEQFF
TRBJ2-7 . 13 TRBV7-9 CASSRQDSYEQYF
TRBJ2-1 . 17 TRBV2 CAILKLRTSGSEGEQFF
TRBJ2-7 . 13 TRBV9 CASGRDTPPEQYF
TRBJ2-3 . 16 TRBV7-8 CASSLSHGGAGYGQYF
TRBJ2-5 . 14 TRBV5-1 CASSSGTSTETQYF
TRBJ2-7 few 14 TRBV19 CASSRQGGSYEQYF
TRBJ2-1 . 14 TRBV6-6 CASRGTSGHNEQFF
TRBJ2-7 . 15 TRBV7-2 CASSLAPGEVYEQYF
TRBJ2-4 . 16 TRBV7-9 CASSGGTADAKNIQYF
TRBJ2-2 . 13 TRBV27 CASGQGRGGELFF
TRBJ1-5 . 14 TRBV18 CASSPPGGKEPQHF
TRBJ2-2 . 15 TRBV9 CASSKRTGDTGELFF
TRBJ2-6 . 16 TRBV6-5 CASSYFAGSGANVLTF
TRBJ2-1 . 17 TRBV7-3 CASSLEVSVGSYNEQFF
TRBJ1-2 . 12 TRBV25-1 CASSEGGSGYTF
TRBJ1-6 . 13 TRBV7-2 CASSRQQHSPLHF
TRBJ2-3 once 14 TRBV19 CASSPKGAGNTQYF
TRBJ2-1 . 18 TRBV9 CASSVGTSGRSEYNEQFF
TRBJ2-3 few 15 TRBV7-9 CASSSRLESTDTQYF
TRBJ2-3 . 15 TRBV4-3 CASSQGVRGTDTQYF
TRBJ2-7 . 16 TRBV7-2 CASSLDRTGMSYEQYF
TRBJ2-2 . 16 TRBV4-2 CASREIAGQNTGELFF
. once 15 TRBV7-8 CASSRGGNKMYEQYF
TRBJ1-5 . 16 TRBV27 CASSRQGGDSNQPQHF
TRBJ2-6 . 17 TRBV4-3 CASSQDHREPGANVLTF
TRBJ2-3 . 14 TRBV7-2 CASSFSSARDTQYF
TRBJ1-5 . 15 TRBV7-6 CASSLLGASNQPQHF
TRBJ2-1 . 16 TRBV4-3 CASSQDVGTSGNEQFF
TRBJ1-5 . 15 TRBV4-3 CASSQGTGFNQPQHF
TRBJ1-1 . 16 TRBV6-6 CASSYSLDRIGTEAFF